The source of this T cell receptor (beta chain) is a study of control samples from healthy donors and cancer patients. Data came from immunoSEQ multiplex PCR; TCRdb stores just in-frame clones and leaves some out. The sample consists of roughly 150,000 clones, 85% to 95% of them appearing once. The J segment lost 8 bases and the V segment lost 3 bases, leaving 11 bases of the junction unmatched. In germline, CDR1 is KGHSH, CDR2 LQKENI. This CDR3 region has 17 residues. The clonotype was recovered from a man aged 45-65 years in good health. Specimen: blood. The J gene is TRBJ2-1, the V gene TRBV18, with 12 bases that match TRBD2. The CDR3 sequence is CASSPPGLAGQVDEQFF. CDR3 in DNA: TGTGCCAGCTCACCCCCCGGACTAGCGGGGCAGGTGGATGAGCAGTTCTTC.